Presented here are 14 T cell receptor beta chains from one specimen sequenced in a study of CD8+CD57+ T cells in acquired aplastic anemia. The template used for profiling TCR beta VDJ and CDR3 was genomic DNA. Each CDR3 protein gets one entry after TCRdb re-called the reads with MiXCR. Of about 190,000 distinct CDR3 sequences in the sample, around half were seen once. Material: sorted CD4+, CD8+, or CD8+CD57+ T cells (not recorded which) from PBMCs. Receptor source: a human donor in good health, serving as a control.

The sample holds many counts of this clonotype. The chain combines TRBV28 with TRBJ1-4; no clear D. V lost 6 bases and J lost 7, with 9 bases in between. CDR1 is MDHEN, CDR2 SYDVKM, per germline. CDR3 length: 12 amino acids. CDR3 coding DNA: TGTGCCAGCAGACCCGAGCGTGAAAAACTGTTTTTT. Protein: CASRPEREKLFF. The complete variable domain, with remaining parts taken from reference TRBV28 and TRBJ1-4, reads DVKVTQSSRYLVKRTGEKVFLECVQDMDHENMFWYRQDPGLGLRLIYFSYDVKMKEKGDIPEGYSVSREKKERFSLILESASTNQTSMYLCASRPEREKLFFGSGTQLSVL.

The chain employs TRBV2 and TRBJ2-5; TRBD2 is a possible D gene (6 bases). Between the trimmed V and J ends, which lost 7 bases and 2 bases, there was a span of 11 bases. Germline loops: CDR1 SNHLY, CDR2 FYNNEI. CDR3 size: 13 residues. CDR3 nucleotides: TGTGCCAGCACCCGGGACTTGCAAGAGACCCAGTACTTC. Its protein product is CASTRDLQETQYF.

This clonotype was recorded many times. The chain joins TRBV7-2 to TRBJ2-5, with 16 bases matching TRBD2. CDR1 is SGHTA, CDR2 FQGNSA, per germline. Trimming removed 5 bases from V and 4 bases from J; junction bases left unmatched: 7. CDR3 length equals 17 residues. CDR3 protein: CASSPPGLAGGLETQYF. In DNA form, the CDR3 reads TGTGCCAGCAGCCCTCCGGGACTAGCGGGGGGGCTAGAGACCCAGTACTTC.

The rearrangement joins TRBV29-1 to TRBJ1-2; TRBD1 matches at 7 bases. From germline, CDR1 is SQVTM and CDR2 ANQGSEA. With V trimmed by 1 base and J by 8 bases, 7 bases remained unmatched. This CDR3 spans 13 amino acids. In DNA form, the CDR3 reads TGCAGCGTTGAAGGCAGGGACAGCCGCGGCTACACCTTC. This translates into CSVEGRDSRGYTF.

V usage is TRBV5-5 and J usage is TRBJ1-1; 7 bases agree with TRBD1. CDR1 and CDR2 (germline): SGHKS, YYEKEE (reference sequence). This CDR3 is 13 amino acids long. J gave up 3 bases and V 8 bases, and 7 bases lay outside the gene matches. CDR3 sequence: CASKGAGDTEAFF. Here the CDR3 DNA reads TGTGCCAGTAAGGGGGCTGGCGACACTGAAGCTTTCTTT.

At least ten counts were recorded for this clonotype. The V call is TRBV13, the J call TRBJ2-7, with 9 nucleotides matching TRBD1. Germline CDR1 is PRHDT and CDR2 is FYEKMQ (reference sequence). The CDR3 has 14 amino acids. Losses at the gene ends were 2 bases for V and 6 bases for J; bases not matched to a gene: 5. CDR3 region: CASSLRQGVGEQYF. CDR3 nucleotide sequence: TGTGCCAGCAGCTTAAGACAGGGGGTGGGCGAGCAGTACTTC.

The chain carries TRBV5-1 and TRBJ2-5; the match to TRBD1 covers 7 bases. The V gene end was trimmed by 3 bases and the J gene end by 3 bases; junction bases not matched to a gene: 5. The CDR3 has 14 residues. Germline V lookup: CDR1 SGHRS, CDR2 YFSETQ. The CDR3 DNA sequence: TGCGCCAGCAGCTCGGGACAGAGAGAAGAGACCCAGTACTTC. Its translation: CASSSGQREETQYF.

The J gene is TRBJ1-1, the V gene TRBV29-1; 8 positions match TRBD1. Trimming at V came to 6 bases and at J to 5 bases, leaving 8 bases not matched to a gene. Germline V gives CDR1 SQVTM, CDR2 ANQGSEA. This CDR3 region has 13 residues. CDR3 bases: TGCAGCGTGAGACAGGGGAGGGAAACTGAAGCTTTCTTT. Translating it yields CSVRQGRETEAFF.

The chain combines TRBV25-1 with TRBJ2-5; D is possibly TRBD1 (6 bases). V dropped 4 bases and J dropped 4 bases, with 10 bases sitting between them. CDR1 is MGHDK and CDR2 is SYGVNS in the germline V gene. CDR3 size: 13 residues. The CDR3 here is CASSGQARETQYF. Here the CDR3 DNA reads TGTGCCAGCAGTGGACAGGCAAGAGAGACCCAGTACTTC.

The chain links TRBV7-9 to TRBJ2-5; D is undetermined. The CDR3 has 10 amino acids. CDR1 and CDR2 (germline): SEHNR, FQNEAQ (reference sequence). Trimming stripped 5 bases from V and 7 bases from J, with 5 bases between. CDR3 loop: CASSAGTQYF. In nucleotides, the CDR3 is TGTGCCAGCAGCGCCGGGACCCAGTACTTC.

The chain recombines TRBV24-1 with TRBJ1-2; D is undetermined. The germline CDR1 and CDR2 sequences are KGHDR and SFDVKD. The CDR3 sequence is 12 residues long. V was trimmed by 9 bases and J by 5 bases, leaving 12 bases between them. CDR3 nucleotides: TGTGCCACCTCACGGGATACGTATGGCTACACCTTC. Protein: CATSRDTYGYTF.

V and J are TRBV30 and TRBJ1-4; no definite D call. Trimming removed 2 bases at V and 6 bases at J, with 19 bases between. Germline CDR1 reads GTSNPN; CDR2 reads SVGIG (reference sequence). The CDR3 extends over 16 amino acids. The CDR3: CAWSRARTGFYEKLFF. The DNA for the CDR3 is TGTGCCTGGAGTCGGGCCCGCACGGGGTTTTATGAAAAACTGTTTTTT.

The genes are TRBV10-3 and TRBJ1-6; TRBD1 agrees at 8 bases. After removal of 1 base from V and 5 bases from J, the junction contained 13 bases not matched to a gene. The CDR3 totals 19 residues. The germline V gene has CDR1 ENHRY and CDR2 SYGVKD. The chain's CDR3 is CAISEYPVRTGSHNSPLHF. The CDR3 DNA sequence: TGTGCCATCAGTGAGTACCCGGTCCGGACAGGGTCGCATAATTCACCCCTCCACTTT.

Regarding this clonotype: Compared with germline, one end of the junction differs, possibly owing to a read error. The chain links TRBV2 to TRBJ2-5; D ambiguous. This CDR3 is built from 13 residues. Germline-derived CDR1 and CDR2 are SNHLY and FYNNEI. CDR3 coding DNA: TGCGCCACCTCCCGTGGGCGCGAAGAGACCCAGTATTTC. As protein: CATSRGREETQYF.